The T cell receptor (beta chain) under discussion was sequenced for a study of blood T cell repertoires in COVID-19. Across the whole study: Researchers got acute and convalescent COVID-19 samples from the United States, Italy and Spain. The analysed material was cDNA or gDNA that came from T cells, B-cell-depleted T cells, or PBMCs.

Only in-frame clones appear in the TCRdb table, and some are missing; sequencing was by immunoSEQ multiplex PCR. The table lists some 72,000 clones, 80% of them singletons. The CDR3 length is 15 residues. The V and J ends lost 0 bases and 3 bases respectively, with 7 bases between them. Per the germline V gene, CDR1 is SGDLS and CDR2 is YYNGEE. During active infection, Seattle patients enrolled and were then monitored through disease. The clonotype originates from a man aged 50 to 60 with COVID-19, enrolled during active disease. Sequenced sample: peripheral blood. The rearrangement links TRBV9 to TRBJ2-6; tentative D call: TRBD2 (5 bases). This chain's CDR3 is CASSVARGGANVLTF. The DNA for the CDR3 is TGTGCCAGCAGCGTAGCACGGGGTGGGGCCAACGTCCTGACTTTC.